This T cell receptor (beta chain) was sequenced for a study of CD8 T cells in Susac syndrome. RNA amounts of roughly 0.45 to 1 ug underwent reverse transcription with random hexamers. TCRdb used MiXCR to reprocess the immunoSEQ multiplex PCR reads, holding one entry per CDR3 protein. The profile covers around 180,000 distinct CDR3 sequences, with roughly 92% appearing a single time and 0.095% to 0.13% taken by the ten largest. While CD8+ and CD4+ T cells were isolated negatively, TEMRA cells were enriched by FACS. Sequenced input: CD4+ T cells from PBMCs. The source of this sequence is a human donor with Susac syndrome.

The CDR3 bases are TGTGCCAGCAGTGAAGCGTCCGGGGCCATCACCTTC. Encoded protein: CASSEASGAITF. V gene TRBV2 combines with J gene TRBJ1-2, with D tentatively TRBD1 (5 bases). Germline V gives CDR1 SNHLY, CDR2 FYNNEI. With 0 bases removed from V and 13 bases from J, the gap between germline ends came to 12 bases. The CDR3 covers 12 residues.